The next 23 T cell receptor beta chains were all read from a single sample in a study of T-cell memory formation after mild COVID-19. TCRdb processed the 5' RACE reads anew with MiXCR; each CDR3 protein has one entry. The sample lists about 270,000 distinct CDR3 sequences; roughly 18% were seen once. Sequencing was carried out using PBMCs or a T cell subset sorted from them (not recorded which). The receptors originated from a man aged 18 to 35 who had mild COVID-19 (a few samples of this study predate the infection). Cell type and time point are not known.

J is TRBJ2-1 and V is TRBV19, with D possibly TRBD2 on 6 matching bases. The length of the CDR3 is 16 residues. Germline CDR1 is LNHDA and CDR2 is SQIVND (reference sequence). V was trimmed by 1 base and J by 7 bases, leaving 17 bases between them. In DNA, the CDR3 is TGTGCCAGTAGTATAGTGGAAGGGACTGGCTGGAATGAGCAGTTCTTC. Its protein product is CASSIVEGTGWNEQFF.

V usage is TRBV4-1 and J usage is TRBJ2-1, with D unclear. Trimming stripped 0 bases from V and 12 bases from J, with 6 bases between. Per germline, CDR1 MGHRA and CDR2 YSYEKL. This CDR3 region has 11 residues. The CDR3 sequence: CASSQEIRQFF. CDR3 DNA sequence: TGCGCCAGCAGCCAAGAAATAAGGCAGTTCTTC.

This clonotype was found a few times. This chain joins TRBV7-2 and TRBJ2-5; the D gene is possibly TRBD1 (6 bases). The CDR3 spans 13 residues. Between the trimmed V and J ends, which lost 7 bases and 5 bases, there was a span of 14 bases. Germline-derived CDR1 and CDR2 are SGHTA and FQGNSA. The CDR3 protein is CASTQQGPETQYF. The CDR3 bases are TGTGCCAGCACCCAGCAGGGGCCGGAGACCCAGTACTTC.

This clonotype was picked up one time. Compared with germline, one end of the junction differs, possibly owing to a read error. The V call is TRBV12-3 or TRBV12-4, the J call TRBJ1-2, with D uncertain. CDR3 length: 13 amino acids. CDR3 amino acids: CDSSSGSLYGYTF. The CDR3 DNA sequence: TGTGACAGCAGTTCGGGATCCCTCTATGGCTACACCTTC.

This chain links TRBV10-3 with TRBJ1-2; possible D gene TRBD1, 6 bases. Trimming pared 4 bases from V and 2 bases from J, leaving 11 bases between. CDR3 size: 14 residues. CDR1 is ENHRY and CDR2 is SYGVKD in the germline V gene. The CDR3 loop reads CAISGTGPNYGYTF. The CDR3 region has the DNA TGTGCCATCAGTGGAACAGGGCCGAACTATGGCTACACCTTC.

This clonotype was counted at least ten times. The V gene is TRBV7-2, the J gene TRBJ1-1; D perhaps matches TRBD1 (6 bases). Germline V gene lookup returns CDR1 SGHTA and CDR2 FQGNSA. Trimming removed 5 bases from V and 4 bases from J, with 17 bases in between. This CDR3 spans 15 amino acids. CDR3 coding DNA: TGTGCCAGCAGCCTGATTGGGGGCCCGGGCACTGAAGCTTTCTTT. This sequence encodes CASSLIGGPGTEAFF.

This clonotype was seen ten or more times. The chain recombines TRBV5-5 with TRBJ2-3, with D possibly being TRBD1 or TRBD2 (6 bases each). This CDR3 is 20 amino acids long. V lost 2 bases and J lost 0, with 25 bases in between. From germline, CDR1 is SGHKS and CDR2 YYEKEE (reference sequence). This chain's CDR3 is CASSFLRGGWAIASTDTQYF. The CDR3 DNA reads as TGTGCCAGCAGCTTTCTCAGGGGAGGATGGGCCATTGCAAGCACAGATACGCAGTATTTT.

This clonotype was seen a handful of times. The rearrangement joins TRBV7-9 to TRBJ2-1; 12 nucleotides align to TRBD2. CDR3 length: 17 amino acids. V lost 3 bases, J lost 7 bases, and 10 bases stayed unmatched. Germline loops: CDR1 SEHNR, CDR2 FQNEAQ (reference sequence). The CDR3 here is CASSLGLAGGHGNEQFF. The CDR3 DNA reads TGTGCCAGCAGCTTGGGGCTAGCGGGGGGGCATGGGAATGAGCAGTTCTTC.

The chain carries TRBV4-3 and TRBJ2-7; possibly TRBD1 or TRBD2 for D (5 bases each). In germline, CDR1 is LGHNA, CDR2 YSLEER. V lost 0 bases, J lost 3 bases, and 27 bases lay in between. The CDR3 covers 20 residues. CDR3 nucleotide sequence: TGCGCCAGCAGCCAAGATGGGACCTTTCTGGATAAAGAAACTCTCTACGAGCAGTACGTC. Translation: CASSQDGTFLDKETLYEQYV.

This clonotype has a single count. The rearrangement links TRBV27 to TRBJ2-7; D ambiguous. CDR1 MNHEY and CDR2 SMNVEV come from the germline V gene (reference sequence). CDR3 length: 14 amino acids. Trimming stripped 0 bases from V and 5 bases from J, with 11 bases between. Here the CDR3 reads CASSLSPLANEQYV. CDR3 nucleotide sequence: TGTGCCAGCAGTTTATCCCCGTTAGCCAACGAGCAGTACGTC.

The V and J genes are TRBV5-5 and TRBJ1-2, with 7 bases fitting TRBD1. Germline CDR1 and CDR2: SGHKS and YYEKEE (reference sequence). The CDR3 consists of 15 residues. V gave up 3 bases and J gave up 4 bases; unmatched junction bases: 9. The CDR3 spells CASSSYNRDSYGYTF. DNA of the CDR3: TGTGCCAGCAGCTCCTATAACAGGGACAGCTATGGCTACACCTTC.

This clonotype was detected ten times or more. The V gene is TRBV6-5, the J gene TRBJ2-2; D possibly corresponds to TRBD1 (6 bases). Between the trimmed V and J ends, which lost 7 bases and 4 bases, there was a span of 16 bases. The CDR3 is 15 amino acids. Per the germline V gene, CDR1 is MNHEY and CDR2 is SVGAGI. For the CDR3, the DNA is TGTGCCAGCACCCTAAGGGCAGGGGCCACCGGGGAGCTGTTTTTT. This codes for CASTLRAGATGELFF.

The chain couples TRBV28 to TRBJ1-5; D gene ambiguous. This CDR3 is built from 13 residues. V lost 11 bases and J lost 3, with 14 bases in between. The V gene's germline CDR1 is MDHEN and CDR2 SYDVKM. CDR3 sequence reads: CAGSRELNQPQHF. The CDR3 DNA follows: TGTGCCGGCTCGAGGGAACTCAATCAGCCCCAGCATTTT.

This clonotype was seen a handful of times. This chain uses TRBV9 with TRBJ2-1; 12 bases align to TRBD2. The CDR3 sequence is 16 residues long. The V gene end was trimmed by 3 bases and the J gene end by 10 bases; junction bases not matched to a gene: 11. Germline lookup yields CDR1 SGDLS and CDR2 YYNGEE. The CDR3 region is CASSDGLAGRKGEQFF. The CDR3 DNA reads TGTGCCAGCAGCGATGGACTAGCGGGGAGAAAGGGGGAGCAGTTCTTC. Filled out from reference TRBV9 and TRBJ2-1, the complete variable domain reads DSGVTQTPKHLITATGQRVTLRCSPRSGDLSVYWYQQSLDQGLQFLIQYYNGEERAKGNILERFSAQQFPDLHSELNLSSLELGDSALYFCASSDGLAGRKGEQFFGPGTRLTVL.

This chain uses TRBV6-1 with TRBJ1-5, with D unclear. The germline V gene encodes CDR1 MNHNS and CDR2 SASEGT. The CDR3 runs to 13 residues. V was trimmed by 6 bases and J by 3 bases, leaving 9 bases between them. The CDR3 region is CASRRVHNQPQHF. The CDR3 nucleotides read TGTGCCAGCAGGAGGGTCCACAATCAGCCCCAGCATTTT.

The gene calls are TRBV29-1 and TRBJ1-2; weak D call: TRBD1 (5 bases). This CDR3 is built from 12 residues. The V and J ends lost 5 bases and 0 bases respectively, with 7 bases between them. Germline values: CDR1 SQVTM, CDR2 ANQGSEA. Written as DNA, the CDR3 is TGCAGCGTTTCGGGGGCTAACTATGGCTACACCTTC. It translates to CSVSGANYGYTF.

This clonotype was recorded a few times. The chain is built from TRBV4-2 and TRBJ2-4; no clear D. CDR1 is LGHNA and CDR2 is YNFKEQ in the germline V gene. V lost 2 bases and J lost 0, with 11 bases in between. The CDR3 is 16 residues long. The CDR3 sequence is CASSQSSGLAKNIQYF. CDR3 sequence (DNA): TGTGCCAGCAGCCAAAGTTCCGGGTTAGCCAAAAACATTCAGTACTTC.

The rearrangement joins TRBV5-4 to TRBJ2-3; TRBD2 matches at 8 bases. The V gene's germline CDR1 is SGHNT and CDR2 YYREEE (reference sequence). The CDR3 runs to 12 residues. The trim removed 3 bases at V and 13 bases at J, leaving 7 bases unmatched. Written as DNA, the CDR3 is TGTGCCAGCAGCTCCGGGACTAGAGATAAGTATTTT. It encodes CASSSGTRDKYF.

This clonotype was picked up a small number of times. The rearrangement links TRBV4-2 to TRBJ2-7; TRBD1 aligns across 8 bases. The CDR3 loop spans 15 amino acids. The ends lost 4 bases at V and 2 bases at J; junction bases unmatched: 7. Germline V gene data show CDR1 as LGHNA and CDR2 as YNFKEQ. This CDR3 is CASSLGTGRTYEQYF. The CDR3 region has the DNA TGTGCCAGCAGCCTCGGGACAGGCCGTACCTACGAGCAGTACTTC.

This chain joins TRBV24-1 and TRBJ2-2; TRBD1 or TRBD2 may be the D gene (5 bases each). The V end was cut by 4 bases, the J end by 9 bases, with 17 bases between. CDR1 and CDR2 (germline): KGHDR, SFDVKD. The CDR3 length is 15 residues. The CDR3 loop is CATSEGRGRSRELFF. CDR3 sequence (DNA): TGTGCCACCAGTGAGGGACGGGGACGGAGCCGGGAGCTGTTTTTT.

There are a few counts of this clonotype. The chain combines TRBV10-3 with TRBJ2-1; D might be TRBD1 or TRBD2, each matching 5 bases. The CDR3 runs to 14 residues. Germline V gene data show CDR1 as ENHRY and CDR2 as SYGVKD. Between the trimmed V and J ends, which lost 3 bases and 11 bases, there was a span of 17 bases. CDR3 sequence: CAISETGTAAKQFF. CDR3 nucleotide sequence: TGTGCCATCAGTGAAACCGGGACGGCGGCAAAGCAGTTCTTC.

The chain links TRBV7-7 to TRBJ2-2, with a tentative D call TRBD1 (6 bases). The CDR3 extends over 16 amino acids. Trimming stripped 5 bases from V and 0 bases from J, with 13 bases between. The germline V gene has CDR1 SSHAT and CDR2 FNYEAQ (reference sequence). The CDR3 loop is CASSPQGRSNTGELFF. CDR3 nucleotide sequence: TGTGCCAGCAGCCCACAGGGAAGATCGAACACCGGGGAGCTGTTTTTT. Supplemented by reference TRBV7-7 and TRBJ2-2, the full variable domain reads GAGVSQSPRYKVTKRGQDVTLRCDPISSHATLYWYQQALGQGPEFLTYFNYEAQPDKSGLPSDRFSAERPEGSISTLTIQRTEQRDSAMYRCASSPQGRSNTGELFFGEGSRLTVL.

This clonotype appeared a few times. The V and J genes are TRBV7-2 and TRBJ2-5, with TRBD2 matching over 11 bases. This CDR3 comprises 16 residues. Germline V gene data show CDR1 as SGHTA and CDR2 as FQGNSA. V lost 2 bases to trimming and J lost 7 bases; unmatched junction nucleotides: 9. The CDR3 DNA sequence: TGTGCCAGCAGCTTATCGACTAGCGGGGCGTTCCGGACCCAGTACTTC. Translating gives CASSLSTSGAFRTQYF.